This T cell receptor (beta chain) stems from a study of blood T cell repertoires in COVID-19. Overall study: Researchers got acute and convalescent COVID-19 samples from the United States, Italy and Spain.

Enrolment of Seattle patients took place during active infection, and they were followed longitudinally. Germline CDR1 is MDHEN and CDR2 is SYDVKM. CDR3 length equals 14 residues. Trimming removed 2 bases at V and 3 bases at J, with 10 bases between. Per the authors' pipeline: From reference gene primer amplification, estimates of nucleated cell counts were derived. TCRdb keeps only in-frame clones here, not all; method: immunoSEQ multiplex PCR. V and J calls plus clone size are reproduced from that table; the DNA served to infer D and trimming. Among under 60,000 clones listed, just under 90% were seen once.

Sequencing used peripheral blood. The TCR originated in an older woman with COVID-19, enrolled during active disease. The chain carries TRBV28 and TRBJ1-1; tentatively, D is TRBD1 (5 bases). The DNA of the CDR3 is TGTGCCAGCAGTTTACTGGGCAGGGACACTGAAGCTTTCTTT. This sequence encodes CASSLLGRDTEAFF. Combining the CDR3 with reference TRBV28 and TRBJ1-1 gives the whole variable domain DVKVTQSSRYLVKRTGEKVFLECVQDMDHENMFWYRQDPGLGLRLIYFSYDVKMKEKGDIPEGYSVSREKKERFSLILESASTNQTSMYLCASSLLGRDTEAFFGQGTRLTVV.